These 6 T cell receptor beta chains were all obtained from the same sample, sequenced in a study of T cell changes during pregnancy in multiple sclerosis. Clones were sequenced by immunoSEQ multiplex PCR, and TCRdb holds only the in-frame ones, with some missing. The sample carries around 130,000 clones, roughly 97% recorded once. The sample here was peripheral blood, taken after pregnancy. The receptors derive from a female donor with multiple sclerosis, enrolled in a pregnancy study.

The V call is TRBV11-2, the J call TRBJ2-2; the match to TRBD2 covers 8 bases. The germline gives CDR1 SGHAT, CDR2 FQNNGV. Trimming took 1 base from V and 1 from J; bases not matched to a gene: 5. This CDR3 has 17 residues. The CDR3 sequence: CASSLVGLAGNTGELFF. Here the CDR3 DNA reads TGTGCCAGCAGCTTAGTGGGGCTAGCGGGGAACACCGGGGAGCTGTTTTTT.

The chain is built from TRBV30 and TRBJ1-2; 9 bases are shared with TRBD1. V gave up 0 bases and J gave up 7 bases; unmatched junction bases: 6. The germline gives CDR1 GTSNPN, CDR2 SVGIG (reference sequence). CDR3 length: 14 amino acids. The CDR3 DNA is TGTGCCTGGAGTGTCAGGACAGGGGATACTGGCTACACCTTC. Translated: CAWSVRTGDTGYTF.

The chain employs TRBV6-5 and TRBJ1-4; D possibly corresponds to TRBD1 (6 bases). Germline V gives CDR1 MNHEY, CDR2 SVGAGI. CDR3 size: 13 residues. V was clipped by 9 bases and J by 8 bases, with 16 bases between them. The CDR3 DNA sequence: TGTGCCAGTGGGACAAGCGGGGAGGAAAAACTGTTTTTT. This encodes CASGTSGEEKLFF.

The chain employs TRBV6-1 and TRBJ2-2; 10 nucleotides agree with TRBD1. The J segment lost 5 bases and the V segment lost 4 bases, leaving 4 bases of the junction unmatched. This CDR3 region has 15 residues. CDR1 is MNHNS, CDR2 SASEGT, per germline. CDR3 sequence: CASSAGTGATGELFF. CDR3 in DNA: TGTGCCAGCAGTGCCGGGACAGGGGCGACCGGGGAGCTGTTTTTT.

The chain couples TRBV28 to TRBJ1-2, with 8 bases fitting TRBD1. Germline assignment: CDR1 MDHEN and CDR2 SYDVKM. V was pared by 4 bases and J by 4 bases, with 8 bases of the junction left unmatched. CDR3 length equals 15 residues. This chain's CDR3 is CASSSLTGAIYGYTF. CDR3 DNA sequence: TGTGCCAGCAGTTCCCTGACAGGGGCAATCTATGGCTACACCTTC.

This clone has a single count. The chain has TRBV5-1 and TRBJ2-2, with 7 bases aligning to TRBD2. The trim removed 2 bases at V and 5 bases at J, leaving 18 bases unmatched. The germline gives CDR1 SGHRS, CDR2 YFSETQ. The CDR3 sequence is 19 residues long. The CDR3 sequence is CASSFSSGNPSSYTGELFF. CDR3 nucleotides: TGCGCCAGCAGCTTCTCTAGCGGAAATCCCTCGTCGTATACCGGGGAGCTGTTTTTT. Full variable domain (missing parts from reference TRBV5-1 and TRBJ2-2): KAGVTQTPRYLIKTRGQQVTLSCSPISGHRSVSWYQQTPGQGLQFLFEYFSETQRNKGNFPGRFSGRQFSNSRSEMNVSTLELGDSALYLCASSFSSGNPSSYTGELFFGEGSRLTVL.